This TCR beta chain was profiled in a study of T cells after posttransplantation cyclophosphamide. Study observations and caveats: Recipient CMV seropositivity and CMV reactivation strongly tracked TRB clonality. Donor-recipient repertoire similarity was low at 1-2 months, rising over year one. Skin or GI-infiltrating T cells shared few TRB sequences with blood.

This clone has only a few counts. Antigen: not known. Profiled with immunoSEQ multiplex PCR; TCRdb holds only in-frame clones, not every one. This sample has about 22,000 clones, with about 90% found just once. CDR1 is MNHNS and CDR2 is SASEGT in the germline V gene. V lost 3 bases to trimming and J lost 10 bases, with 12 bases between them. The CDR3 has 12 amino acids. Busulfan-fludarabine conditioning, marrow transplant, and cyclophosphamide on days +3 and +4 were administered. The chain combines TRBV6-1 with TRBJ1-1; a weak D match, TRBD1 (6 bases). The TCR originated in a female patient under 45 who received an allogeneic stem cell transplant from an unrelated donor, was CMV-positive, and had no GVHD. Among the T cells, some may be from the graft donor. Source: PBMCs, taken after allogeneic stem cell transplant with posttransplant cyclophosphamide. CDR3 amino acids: CASSDWGLGAFF. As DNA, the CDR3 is TGTGCCAGCAGTGATTGGGGGCTGGGAGCTTTCTTT.